This TCR beta chain comes out of a study of post-analysis software for immune sequencing data. Across the whole study: The cohort encompassed relapsing-remitting, secondary progressive and progressive-relapsing multiple sclerosis disease courses.

Study results and caveats: Normalized Chao1 diversity was significantly lower in multiple sclerosis patients than in controls. TRBV5-6, TRBV5-1 and TRBV20-1 were among five TRBV segments more frequent in patients than controls.

Worth noting for this clonotype: Its target is unknown.

Unique molecular identifiers were present in the TCR beta cDNA libraries. From the PCR reads, TCRdb called clonotypes with MiXCR, one entry per CDR3 protein. The sample lists roughly 650,000 distinct CDR3 sequences, around 60% occurring once. Deletions cut 5 bases from V and 2 bases from J, with 17 bases between. The CDR3 is 16 amino acids. The germline gives CDR1 MNHEY, CDR2 SVGEGT. Sequencing was done on a sample of blood. The sequence was obtained from a girl aged 2 to 9 with multiple sclerosis. The chain links TRBV6-2 or TRBV6-3 to TRBJ2-3; D not certain. CDR3 sequence: CASSHYGPGTTDTQYF. DNA of the CDR3: TGTGCCAGCAGTCACTACGGCCCAGGAACCACAGATACGCAGTATTTT.